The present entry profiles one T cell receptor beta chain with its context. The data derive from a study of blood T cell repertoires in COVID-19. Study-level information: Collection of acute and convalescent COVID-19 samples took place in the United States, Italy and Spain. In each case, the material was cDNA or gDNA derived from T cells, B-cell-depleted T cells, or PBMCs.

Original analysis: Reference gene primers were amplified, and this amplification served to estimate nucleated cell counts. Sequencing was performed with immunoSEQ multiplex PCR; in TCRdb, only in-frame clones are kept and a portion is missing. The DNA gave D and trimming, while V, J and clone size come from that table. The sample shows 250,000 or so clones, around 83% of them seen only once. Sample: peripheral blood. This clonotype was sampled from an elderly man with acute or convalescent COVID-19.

In nucleotides, the CDR3 is TGTGCCAGCAGCTACAGCGGTTCACCCCTCCACTTT. Protein: CASSYSGSPLHF. The chain links TRBV14 to TRBJ1-6; D remains ambiguous. The CDR3 has 12 amino acids. Germline values: CDR1 SGHDN, CDR2 FVKESK. V lost 5 bases and J lost 9, with 8 bases in between. Together with reference TRBV14 and TRBJ1-6, the CDR3 gives the full variable domain: EAGVTQFPSHSVIEKGQTVTLRCDPISGHDNLYWYRRVMGKEIKFLLHFVKESKQDESGMPNNRFLAERTGGTYSTLKVQPAELEDSGVYFCASSYSGSPLHFGNGTRLTVT.